These T cell receptor beta chains were read from a single sample in a study of blood T cells in healthy people across ages. TCRdb itself ran the 5' RACE reads through MiXCR, one entry per CDR3 protein. The sample shows about 1.1 million distinct CDR3 sequences, less than 45% of them seen only once. Sequenced input: blood. The receptors were gathered from a young man in good health. CDR3s include the opening cysteine and the closing phenylalanine or tryptophan. Fields, in order: J gene, D gene, V gene, clone size, CDR3 protein, CDR3 DNA. D genes are given only for firm matches. Rows give clone size only sometimes, using once, few, many, or a class for an expanded clone.

j_call: TRBJ2-5; d_call: -; v_call: TRBV6-2/TRBV6-3; clone_size: few; cdr3_aa: CASSYSGSDQETQYF; cdr3_nt: TGTGCCAGCAGTTACTCTGGGAGCGACCAAGAGACCCAGTACTTC
j_call: TRBJ1-2; d_call: TRBD1; v_call: TRBV20-1; clone_size: few; cdr3_aa: CSAMDRGGYTF; cdr3_nt: TGCAGTGCTATGGACAGGGGCGGCTACACCTTC
j_call: TRBJ2-6; d_call: TRBD1; v_call: TRBV4-2; clone_size: -; cdr3_aa: CVSSQGQGSSGANVLTF; cdr3_nt: TGTGTCAGCAGCCAAGGACAGGGTAGCTCTGGGGCCAACGTCCTGACTTTC
j_call: TRBJ2-3; d_call: -; v_call: TRBV4-1; clone_size: few; cdr3_aa: CASSPQEASTDTQYF; cdr3_nt: TGCGCCAGCAGCCCCCAGGAGGCTAGCACAGATACGCAGTATTTT
j_call: TRBJ2-2; d_call: TRBD1; v_call: TRBV20-1; clone_size: few; cdr3_aa: CSAASGQGATGELFF; cdr3_nt: TGCAGTGCGGCCAGCGGACAGGGTGCGACCGGGGAGCTGTTTTTT
j_call: TRBJ2-7; d_call: -; v_call: TRBV11-2; clone_size: -; cdr3_aa: CASSLESGGEQYF; cdr3_nt: TGTGCCAGCAGCTTAGAGTCAGGAGGCGAGCAGTACTTC
j_call: TRBJ2-1; d_call: -; v_call: TRBV18; clone_size: -; cdr3_aa: CASKPGHMGQFF; cdr3_nt: TGTGCCAGCAAGCCGGGACATATGGGGCAGTTCTTC
j_call: TRBJ1-5; d_call: TRBD1; v_call: TRBV20-1; clone_size: -; cdr3_aa: CSATKTGVDQPQHF; cdr3_nt: TGCAGTGCTACTAAAACAGGGGTCGATCAGCCCCAGCATTTT
j_call: TRBJ1-1; d_call: TRBD1; v_call: TRBV12-3/TRBV12-4; clone_size: -; cdr3_aa: CASRPGMGTGETEAFF; cdr3_nt: TGTGCCAGCAGGCCCGGGATGGGGACAGGGGAAACTGAAGCTTTCTTT
j_call: TRBJ2-1; d_call: -; v_call: TRBV20-1; clone_size: once; cdr3_aa: CSAREDRPYNEQFF; cdr3_nt: TGCAGTGCTCGAGAGGACAGACCATACAATGAGCAGTTCTTC
j_call: TRBJ1-5; d_call: -; v_call: TRBV6-2/TRBV6-3; clone_size: -; cdr3_aa: CASRNRRGPQHF; cdr3_nt: TGTGCCAGCAGAAATCGGAGGGGGCCCCAGCATTTT
j_call: TRBJ1-1; d_call: TRBD1; v_call: TRBV9; clone_size: many; cdr3_aa: CASSPRQGLNTEAFF; cdr3_nt: TGTGCCAGCAGCCCCCGACAGGGACTGAACACTGAAGCTTTCTTT
j_call: TRBJ2-6; d_call: -; v_call: TRBV28; clone_size: -; cdr3_aa: CASSFGGSGADVLTF; cdr3_nt: TGTGCCAGCAGTTTTGGGGGCTCTGGGGCCGACGTCCTGACTTTC
j_call: TRBJ2-1; d_call: TRBD2; v_call: TRBV5-1; clone_size: -; cdr3_aa: CAGSGWTSGDPTYNEQFF; cdr3_nt: TGCGCCGGCAGCGGTTGGACTAGCGGGGATCCCACCTACAATGAGCAGTTCTTC
j_call: TRBJ1-5; d_call: -; v_call: TRBV10-3; clone_size: -; cdr3_aa: CAISEESNQPQHF; cdr3_nt: TGTGCCATCAGTGAAGAGAGCAATCAGCCCCAGCATTTT
j_call: TRBJ2-7; d_call: TRBD1; v_call: TRBV11-1; clone_size: few; cdr3_aa: CASSLRGQGNEQYF; cdr3_nt: TGTGCCAGCAGCTTAAGGGGACAGGGGAACGAGCAGTACTTC
j_call: TRBJ2-1; d_call: TRBD2; v_call: TRBV4-2; clone_size: -; cdr3_aa: CASSQEPGLAGGLYNEQFF; cdr3_nt: TGTGCCAGCAGCCAAGAGCCGGGACTAGCGGGGGGGCTTTACAATGAGCAGTTCTTC
j_call: TRBJ1-2; d_call: TRBD1; v_call: TRBV5-6; clone_size: few; cdr3_aa: CASSLSNRGLYGYTF; cdr3_nt: TGTGCCAGCAGCTTGTCCAACAGGGGCCTATATGGCTACACCTTC
j_call: TRBJ2-1; d_call: -; v_call: TRBV23-1; clone_size: -; cdr3_aa: CASRVSYEQFF; cdr3_nt: TGCGCCAGCAGGGTGAGCTATGAGCAGTTCTTC
j_call: TRBJ1-4; d_call: -; v_call: TRBV20-1; clone_size: few; cdr3_aa: CSAFKDSATNEKLFF; cdr3_nt: TGCAGTGCCTTTAAAGACTCCGCAACTAATGAAAAACTGTTTTTT
j_call: TRBJ2-3; d_call: TRBD1; v_call: TRBV7-9; clone_size: -; cdr3_aa: CASRPPFIETGVADTQYF; cdr3_nt: TGTGCCAGCAGGCCCCCTTTCATCGAGACAGGGGTAGCAGATACGCAGTATTTT
j_call: TRBJ2-1; d_call: -; v_call: TRBV29-1; clone_size: -; cdr3_aa: CGVETGNNEQFF; cdr3_nt: TGCGGCGTTGAAACAGGTAACAATGAGCAGTTCTTC
j_call: TRBJ2-5; d_call: -; v_call: TRBV20-1; clone_size: few; cdr3_aa: CSARAEGSAPETQYF; cdr3_nt: TGCAGTGCTAGGGCTGAGGGTAGCGCCCCAGAGACCCAGTACTTC
j_call: TRBJ1-4; d_call: -; v_call: TRBV28; clone_size: -; cdr3_aa: CASSSLEGGTNEKLFF; cdr3_nt: TGTGCCAGTAGCTCTTTGGAAGGGGGAACTAATGAAAAACTGTTTTTT
j_call: TRBJ1-5; d_call: -; v_call: TRBV6-2/TRBV6-3; clone_size: once; cdr3_aa: CASRPDKNQPQHF; cdr3_nt: TGTGCCAGCAGGCCCGACAAGAATCAGCCCCAGCATTTT
j_call: TRBJ1-1; d_call: -; v_call: TRBV6-2/TRBV6-3; clone_size: -; cdr3_aa: CASTRGGGLNTEAFF; cdr3_nt: TGTGCCAGCACCCGCGGGGGGGGACTCAACACTGAAGCTTTCTTT
j_call: TRBJ2-7; d_call: -; v_call: TRBV27; clone_size: -; cdr3_aa: CASATSSDGSEQYF; cdr3_nt: TGTGCCAGCGCGACCTCATCAGACGGCTCCGAGCAGTACTTC
j_call: TRBJ2-7; d_call: -; v_call: TRBV27; clone_size: -; cdr3_aa: CASSFLTGRYEQYF; cdr3_nt: TGTGCCAGCAGTTTTCTCACAGGGCGGTACGAGCAGTACTTC
j_call: TRBJ2-7; d_call: TRBD2; v_call: TRBV20-1; clone_size: -; cdr3_aa: CSAETSGTYNEQYF; cdr3_nt: TGCAGTGCTGAGACTAGCGGGACGTACAATGAGCAGTACTTC
j_call: TRBJ2-3; d_call: TRBD2; v_call: TRBV5-1; clone_size: -; cdr3_aa: CASGLAGDEDTQYF; cdr3_nt: TGCGCCAGCGGACTAGCGGGGGACGAAGATACGCAGTATTTT
j_call: TRBJ1-2; d_call: -; v_call: TRBV5-1; clone_size: few; cdr3_aa: CASSFQNTTDYGYTF; cdr3_nt: TGCGCCAGCAGCTTCCAAAACACGACGGACTATGGCTACACCTTC
j_call: TRBJ2-3; d_call: TRBD2; v_call: TRBV29-1; clone_size: -; cdr3_aa: CSVAPGLAGTDTQYF; cdr3_nt: TGCAGCGTCGCCCCTGGACTAGCGGGTACAGATACGCAGTATTTT
j_call: TRBJ1-2; d_call: -; v_call: TRBV27; clone_size: few; cdr3_aa: CASSDSPGTAGYTF; cdr3_nt: TGTGCCAGCAGTGATAGCCCCGGGACGGCAGGCTACACCTTC
j_call: TRBJ2-7; d_call: -; v_call: TRBV5-6; clone_size: -; cdr3_aa: CASSPVGENEQYF; cdr3_nt: TGTGCCAGCAGCCCGGTTGGGGAAAACGAGCAGTACTTC
j_call: TRBJ2-1; d_call: -; v_call: TRBV6-5; clone_size: -; cdr3_aa: CASSVDGSSHNEQFF; cdr3_nt: TGTGCCAGCAGTGTTGACGGTAGCTCCCACAATGAGCAGTTCTTC
j_call: TRBJ2-7; d_call: -; v_call: TRBV5-6; clone_size: -; cdr3_aa: CASSLVGAPAAYEQYF; cdr3_nt: TGTGCCAGCAGCTTGGTCGGAGCCCCAGCGGCCTACGAGCAGTACTTC
j_call: TRBJ1-5; d_call: -; v_call: TRBV6-1; clone_size: -; cdr3_aa: CASSERVDQPQHF; cdr3_nt: TGTGCCAGCAGTGAACGCGTAGATCAGCCCCAGCATTTT
j_call: TRBJ2-3; d_call: -; v_call: TRBV12-3/TRBV12-4; clone_size: -; cdr3_aa: CASSLPGWTDTQYF; cdr3_nt: TGTGCCAGCAGTTTACCAGGGTGGACAGATACGCAGTATTTT
j_call: TRBJ2-3; d_call: -; v_call: TRBV4-3; clone_size: -; cdr3_aa: CASSQVRRGTDTQYF; cdr3_nt: TGCGCCAGCAGCCAAGTGAGGAGGGGCACAGATACGCAGTATTTT
j_call: TRBJ2-1; d_call: TRBD2; v_call: TRBV7-2; clone_size: -; cdr3_aa: CASSFTPGTSFTNEQFF; cdr3_nt: TGTGCCAGCAGTTTTACACCCGGGACTAGTTTTACGAATGAGCAGTTCTTC
j_call: TRBJ1-6; d_call: -; v_call: TRBV2; clone_size: few; cdr3_aa: CASSEGLAGRNSPLHF; cdr3_nt: TGTGCCAGCAGTGAAGGACTGGCAGGACGAAATTCACCCCTCCACTTT
j_call: TRBJ2-3; d_call: TRBD1; v_call: TRBV13; clone_size: -; cdr3_aa: CASSKSGTGITDTQYF; cdr3_nt: TGTGCCAGCAGCAAATCAGGGACAGGGATTACAGATACGCAGTATTTT
j_call: TRBJ1-5; d_call: TRBD1; v_call: TRBV7-2; clone_size: few; cdr3_aa: CASRRDRDNQPQHF; cdr3_nt: TGTGCCAGCAGACGCGACAGGGACAATCAGCCCCAGCATTTT
j_call: TRBJ2-1; d_call: -; v_call: TRBV27; clone_size: few; cdr3_aa: CASSTQGGKGRYNEQFF; cdr3_nt: TGTGCCAGCAGTACCCAGGGGGGTAAGGGCCGATACAATGAGCAGTTCTTC
j_call: TRBJ1-5; d_call: -; v_call: TRBV20-1; clone_size: few; cdr3_aa: CSVEGGPSNQPQHF; cdr3_nt: TGCAGTGTCGAGGGAGGTCCCTCCAATCAGCCCCAGCATTTT
j_call: TRBJ2-3; d_call: TRBD2; v_call: TRBV20-1; clone_size: -; cdr3_aa: CSARDPWSASGGYTDTQYF; cdr3_nt: TGCAGTGCTAGAGATCCTTGGTCGGCTAGCGGGGGGTACACAGATACGCAGTATTTT
j_call: TRBJ1-4; d_call: -; v_call: TRBV19; clone_size: -; cdr3_aa: CASSLPGGANEKLFF; cdr3_nt: TGTGCCAGTAGTCTACCAGGTGGAGCTAATGAAAAACTGTTTTTT
j_call: TRBJ2-7; d_call: TRBD2; v_call: TRBV2; clone_size: few; cdr3_aa: CASTLASGTSGYEQYF; cdr3_nt: TGTGCCAGCACTCTGGCATCCGGGACTAGCGGCTACGAGCAGTACTTC
j_call: TRBJ2-3; d_call: TRBD2; v_call: TRBV20-1; clone_size: -; cdr3_aa: CSARGFGGGSADTQYF; cdr3_nt: TGCAGTGCTAGAGGGTTCGGCGGGGGTAGCGCAGATACGCAGTATTTT
j_call: TRBJ2-3; d_call: TRBD1; v_call: TRBV7-9; clone_size: once; cdr3_aa: CVSSLSEGAGDTQYF; cdr3_nt: TGTGTCAGCAGCTTAAGTGAGGGGGCCGGAGATACGCAGTATTTT
j_call: TRBJ2-1; d_call: -; v_call: TRBV6-2/TRBV6-3; clone_size: -; cdr3_aa: CASSYSGTAPAYSEQFF; cdr3_nt: TGTGCCAGCAGTTACAGCGGGACAGCCCCCGCCTACAGTGAGCAGTTCTTC
j_call: TRBJ2-2; d_call: -; v_call: TRBV14; clone_size: -; cdr3_aa: CASSQQVAGELFF; cdr3_nt: TGTGCCAGCAGCCAGCAGGTAGCCGGGGAGCTGTTTTTT
j_call: TRBJ1-5; d_call: -; v_call: TRBV10-3; clone_size: once; cdr3_aa: CAISGQPAEPQHF; cdr3_nt: TGTGCCATCAGTGGGCAGCCCGCGGAGCCCCAGCATTTT
j_call: TRBJ2-1; d_call: -; v_call: TRBV7-9; clone_size: -; cdr3_aa: CASSSETRANEQFF; cdr3_nt: TGTGCCAGCAGCTCGGAGACTCGGGCGAATGAGCAGTTCTTC
j_call: TRBJ2-1; d_call: TRBD1; v_call: TRBV15; clone_size: -; cdr3_aa: CATSPGGMKETQFF; cdr3_nt: TGTGCCACCAGCCCAGGGGGAATGAAAGAGACCCAGTTCTTC